This paragraph reports one TCR beta chain. This CDR3 is 16 amino acids long. J gave up 4 bases and V 1 base, and 6 bases lay outside the gene matches. CDR1 and CDR2 from the germline V gene are LGHNA and YSLEER. Per the original methods: Cell counts per sample came from amplifying reference gene primers. Data came from immunoSEQ multiplex PCR; TCRdb stores just in-frame clones and leaves some out. V and J calls and clone size are as listed in that table; D and trimming were resolved from the DNA. The sample shows over 100,000 clones, over 60% of them seen only once. The data derive from a study of blood T cell repertoires in COVID-19. Study overall: Sites in the United States, Italy and Spain provided acute and convalescent COVID-19 samples.

Sequencing was performed on peripheral blood. This clonotype originated in a human donor in a cohort sampled during active or convalescent COVID-19. The chain combines TRBV4-3 with TRBJ2-3, with TRBD2 matching 9 bases. The CDR3 coding sequence is TGCGCCAGCAGCCAAGGTTTTAGCGGGGGTGCAGATACGCAGTATTTT. As protein: CASSQGFSGGADTQYF.